This T cell receptor beta chain was profiled in a study of vaccination and CD4 T cells after COVID-19. Study-wide background: Those taking part got two shots of either the BNT162b2 or the mRNA-1273 vaccine. Median time from second vaccine dose to sampling was roughly 72 days (14 to 241). Overlapping spike peptides served as the stimulus for the cells. These peptides came from SARS-CoV-2 and from the common cold coronaviruses HCoV-NL63, HCoV-OC43 and HCoV-229E.

This clonotype was counted only a few times. Its antigen is currently unknown. V gave up 3 bases and J gave up 7 bases; unmatched junction bases: 7. CDR1 and CDR2 from the germline V gene are DFQATT and SNEGSKA (reference sequence). The CDR3 consists of 14 residues. Time point reported: late sampling 161 to 241 days after vaccination in a few convalescent patients. The sample's treatment: roughly 11-day PBMC culture with coronavirus spike peptide pools or control peptides (ViraFEST assay). Sequencing of DNA taken from cultured CD4+ T cells relied on the Oncomine TCR Beta short-read assay. TCRdb processed the PCR reads anew with MiXCR; each CDR3 protein has one entry. The sample includes around 25,000 distinct CDR3 sequences, about 30% seen only once; the top ten take under 3.5%.

The rearrangement joins TRBV20-1 to TRBJ2-1; TRBD2 matches 9 bases. Here the sequenced sample was CD4+ T cells from blood, cultured in vitro, taken about 7 months after SARS-CoV-2 vaccination. The source is a human donor who had recovered from COVID-19. In nucleotides, the CDR3 is TGCAGTGCTAGTTGGACTAGCGCGACGAATGAGCAGTTCTTC. As protein: CSASWTSATNEQFF.